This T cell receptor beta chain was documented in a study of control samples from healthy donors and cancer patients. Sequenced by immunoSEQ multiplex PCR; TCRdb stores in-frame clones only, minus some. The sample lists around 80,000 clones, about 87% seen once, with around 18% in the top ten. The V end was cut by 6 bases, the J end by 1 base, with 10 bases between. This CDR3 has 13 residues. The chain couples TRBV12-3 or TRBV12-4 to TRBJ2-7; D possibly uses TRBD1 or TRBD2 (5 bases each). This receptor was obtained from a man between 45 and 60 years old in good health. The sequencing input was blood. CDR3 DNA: TGTGCCAGCAGGGGGGATTCGTCCTACGAGCAGTACTTC. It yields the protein CASRGDSSYEQYF.